One and the same sample provided the 26 T cell receptor beta chains below, sequenced in a study of control samples from healthy donors and cancer patients (dated by TCRdb to 2018 to 2021). The library was produced with the immunoSEQ multiplex PCR assay. In its TCRdb copy, this immuneACCESS table keeps in-frame sequences only and misses some clones. Where compared with another copy, unresolved V genes explain less than half of these, and the others have no known cause. The sample table contains under 55,000 clones; only one count was recorded for approximately 90% of them. The ten largest clones capture more than 20% of the sample. Sequencing used PBMCs. These receptors were obtained from a woman aged 40 to 50 with head and neck cancer.

V is TRBV11-2 and J is TRBJ2-7, with TRBD2 matching over 9 bases. The trim removed 6 bases at V and 0 bases at J, leaving 6 bases unmatched. The germline gives CDR1 SGHAT, CDR2 FQNNGV. The CDR3 spans 15 residues. This chain's CDR3 is CASRHSGGSSYEQYF. The CDR3 bases are TGTGCCAGCAGGCATAGCGGGGGAAGCTCCTACGAGCAGTACTTC.

The chain recombines TRBV10-1 with TRBJ2-2, with D tentatively TRBD2 (5 bases). CDR1 WNHNN and CDR2 SYGVQD come from the germline V gene (reference sequence). The V end lost 4 bases, the J end lost 4 bases, and 13 bases lay between the germline ends. The CDR3 spans 15 residues. CDR3 in amino acids: CASSASRWSTGELFF. The CDR3 coding sequence is TGCGCCAGCAGTGCTAGCCGCTGGTCCACCGGGGAGCTGTTTTTT.

The chain employs TRBV5-1 and TRBJ2-1; possible D gene TRBD2, 5 bases. The V end lost 7 bases, the J end lost 9 bases, and 17 bases lay between the germline ends. Germline V gene sequence: CDR1 SGHRS, CDR2 YFSETQ. There are 13 residues in the CDR3. CDR3 region: CASAGGGVGEQFF. DNA for the CDR3: TGCGCCAGCGCAGGAGGAGGCGTGGGTGAGCAGTTCTTC.

This chain joins TRBV30 and TRBJ2-1; either TRBD1 or TRBD2 may fit D (5 bases each). This CDR3 is 17 amino acids long. Trimming left V 5 bases short and J 0 bases short, with 20 bases between. Germline CDR1 and CDR2: GTSNPN and SVGIG (reference sequence). CDR3: CAWAGGALPSSYNEQFF. The CDR3 DNA reads TGTGCCTGGGCTGGGGGAGCGCTGCCGAGCTCCTACAATGAGCAGTTCTTC.

The V and J genes are TRBV7-3 and TRBJ2-1; D unresolved. Germline V gene lookup returns CDR1 SGHTA and CDR2 FQGTGA. The V gene lost 5 bases and the J gene lost 0 bases, with 14 bases spanning the gap. The CDR3 runs 16 residues. The CDR3 loop is CASSPPGANSYNEQFF. CDR3 DNA sequence: TGTGCCAGCAGCCCTCCCGGTGCGAACTCCTACAATGAGCAGTTCTTC.

The CDR3 reads CASSFGRPGNTEAFF. CDR3 bases: TGTGCCAGCAGCTTTGGGAGGCCGGGGAACACTGAAGCTTTCTTT. V gene TRBV5-4 combines with J gene TRBJ1-1; D is uncertain. CDR1 is SGHNT, CDR2 YYREEE, per germline (reference sequence). Trimming pared 2 bases from V and 1 base from J, leaving 12 bases between. This CDR3 contains 15 residues.

This clone was observed a handful of times. The V and J genes are TRBV6-1 and TRBJ1-5; D is undetermined. V was shortened by 1 base and J by 7 bases, with 2 bases between the two germline ends. CDR1 and CDR2 (germline): MNHNS, SASEGT. This CDR3 region has 11 residues. The CDR3 reads CASSEVQPQHF. The CDR3 bases are TGTGCCAGCAGTGAAGTCCAGCCCCAGCATTTT.

The chain joins TRBV11-2 to TRBJ2-5; the D is unclear. Trimming pared 1 base from V and 5 bases from J, leaving 5 bases between. The CDR3 extends over 12 amino acids. Germline V CDR1 and CDR2: SGHAT, FQNNGV. The CDR3 DNA sequence: TGTGCCAGCAGCTTAGCTCGGGAGACCCAGTACTTC. Amino acids: CASSLARETQYF.

The gene calls are TRBV15 and TRBJ2-7; 15 bases align to TRBD2. Germline V gene sequence: CDR1 LNHNV, CDR2 YYDKDF (reference sequence). This CDR3 spans 19 amino acids. The V gene end was trimmed by 4 bases and the J gene end by 0 bases; junction bases not matched to a gene: 10. CDR3 protein: CATSIGLAGGPYLSYEQYF. The CDR3 DNA reads TGTGCCACCAGCATCGGACTAGCGGGAGGGCCCTATCTCTCCTACGAGCAGTACTTC.

The count of this clone is one. This chain joins TRBV7-9 and TRBJ2-7; 10 positions agree with TRBD2. The germline V gene encodes CDR1 SEHNR and CDR2 FQNEAQ (reference sequence). The CDR3 is made up of 16 amino acids. V was pared by 1 base and J by 4 bases, with 7 bases of the junction left unmatched. The CDR3 loop reads CASSLVSGRAAYEQYF. The DNA for the CDR3 is TGTGCCAGCAGCTTAGTAAGCGGGAGGGCCGCGTACGAGCAGTACTTC.

This chain connects TRBV29-1 to TRBJ2-1; 7 bases match TRBD1. The germline CDR1 and CDR2 sequences are SQVTM and ANQGSEA. V was clipped by 7 bases and J by 7 bases; unmatched bases: 7. This CDR3 contains 12 residues. The CDR3 DNA reads as TGCAGCGGACAGAGGGGGCAAAATGAGCAGTTCTTC. It translates to CSGQRGQNEQFF.

The chain is built from TRBV29-1 and TRBJ2-3; 14 bases fit TRBD2. The CDR3 spans 15 residues. V was clipped by 5 bases and J by 2 bases; unmatched bases: 3. Germline-derived CDR1 and CDR2 are SQVTM and ANQGSEA. The CDR3 reads CSVMGLAGDTDTQYF. As DNA, the CDR3 is TGCAGCGTTATGGGACTAGCGGGGGACACAGATACGCAGTATTTT.

J is TRBJ2-3 and V is TRBV10-1; D is ambiguous. The germline gives CDR1 WNHNN, CDR2 SYGVQD (reference sequence). V was trimmed by 8 bases and J by 3 bases, leaving 18 bases between them. The CDR3 totals 15 residues. CDR3 sequence (DNA): TGCGCCAGCGCCCAGGACCCCCACCGTACAGATACGCAGTATTTT. Translation: CASAQDPHRTDTQYF.

CDR3 amino acids: CASSSGLAGVAGELFF. CDR3 bases: TGTGCCAGCAGCTCCGGACTAGCGGGAGTGGCCGGGGAGCTGTTTTTT. The rearrangement uses TRBV5-4 and TRBJ2-2, with 13 nucleotides matching TRBD2. The V segment lost 3 bases and the J segment 6 bases; nucleotides outside the gene matches: 5. Looked up from germline, CDR1 is SGHNT and CDR2 is YYREEE (reference sequence). The CDR3 is 16 amino acids.

The J gene is TRBJ2-7, the V gene TRBV3-1 (or the pseudogene TRBV3-2); 7 bases are shared with TRBD2. Looked up from germline, CDR1 is LGHDT and CDR2 is YNNKEL (reference sequence). The length of the CDR3 is 19 residues. Trimming took 2 bases from V and 0 from J; bases not matched to a gene: 16. DNA of the CDR3: TGTGCCAGCAGCCAATGGGCTAGCGGTACCGTTGAGAGCTCCTACGAGCAGTACTTC. It encodes CASSQWASGTVESSYEQYF.

The chain carries TRBV5-1 and TRBJ2-7; unclear D gene. V gave up 0 bases and J gave up 1 base, with 11 bases separating them. The CDR3 is 15 amino acids. Germline lookup yields CDR1 SGHRS and CDR2 YFSETQ. CDR3 sequence reads: CASSLGAGPSYEQYF. In DNA form, the CDR3 reads TGCGCCAGCAGCTTGGGGGCAGGCCCGTCCTACGAGCAGTACTTC.

This chain connects TRBV3-1 (or the pseudogene TRBV3-2) to TRBJ2-3; the D is unclear. Trimming left V 0 bases short and J 4 bases short, with 11 bases between. The germline CDR1 and CDR2 sequences are LGHDT and YNNKEL (reference sequence). The CDR3 runs 15 residues. The DNA of the CDR3 is TGTGCCAGCAGCCAAGAGCAGCAGGTGGCAGATACGCAGTATTTT. Its protein product is CASSQEQQVADTQYF.

The chain has TRBV6-1 and TRBJ2-5, with TRBD2 as a possible D gene (6 bases). Per germline, CDR1 MNHNS and CDR2 SASEGT. Trimming removed 3 bases at V and 3 bases at J, with 14 bases between. The CDR3 totals 15 residues. In DNA form, the CDR3 reads TGTGCCAGCAGTGACGCCGGGACTCGAAAAGAGACCCAGTACTTC. Encoded protein: CASSDAGTRKETQYF.

This rearrangement joins TRBV18 to TRBJ1-3; D is uncertain. Germline-derived CDR1 and CDR2 are KGHSH and LQKENI. There are 17 residues in the CDR3. Trimming removed 4 bases at V and 0 bases at J, with 16 bases between. CDR3 DNA sequence: TGTGCCAGCTCACGGAATCCCACAGAAGGCTCTGGAAACACCATATATTTT. This codes for CASSRNPTEGSGNTIYF.

CDR3 region: CASGVAGGGEQFF. CDR3 bases: TGTGCCAGCGGGGTAGCGGGCGGGGGTGAGCAGTTCTTC. The chain combines TRBV7-2 with TRBJ2-1; 7 bases agree with TRBD2. The CDR3 sequence is 13 residues long. V lost 8 bases, J lost 9 bases, and 10 bases stayed unmatched. Germline CDR1 is SGHTA and CDR2 is FQGNSA. Based on the CDR3 plus reference TRBV7-2 and TRBJ2-1, the full variable domain is GAGVSQSPSNKVTEKGKDVELRCDPISGHTALYWYRQSLGQGLEFLIYFQGNSAPDKSGLPSDRFSAERTGGSVSTLTIQRTQQEDSAVYLCASGVAGGGEQFFGPGTRLTVL.

This chain links TRBV6-5 with TRBJ2-4; the D gene is possibly TRBD1 (6 bases). V lost 3 bases to trimming and J lost 0 bases, with 12 bases between them. CDR1 and CDR2 from the germline V gene are MNHEY and SVGAGI. This CDR3 spans 16 amino acids. CDR3 in DNA: TGTGCCAGCAGTTATTCGGACAGACTAGCCAAAAACATTCAGTACTTC. Amino acid sequence: CASSYSDRLAKNIQYF.

This chain uses TRBV5-4 with TRBJ1-2; D not resolved. CDR1 is SGHNT and CDR2 is YYREEE in the germline V gene (reference sequence). The CDR3 has 12 amino acids. V was cut by 4 bases and J by 6 bases, with 10 bases left in between. The CDR3 loop reads CASSGFRDGYTF. Here the CDR3 DNA reads TGTGCCAGCAGCGGGTTTCGAGATGGCTACACCTTC.

This clone was detected only once. This chain joins TRBV6-5 and TRBJ2-4, with D tentatively TRBD1 or TRBD2 (8 bases each). The CDR3 is made up of 16 amino acids. Trimming shortened V by 2 bases and J by 7 bases, and 18 bases separated the two germline ends. The germline CDR1 and CDR2 sequences are MNHEY and SVGAGI. The CDR3 DNA follows: TGTGCCAGCAGTTACCAGGGGGCCGGGACTAGTAACATTCAGTACTTC. It yields the protein CASSYQGAGTSNIQYF.

The chain links TRBV9 to TRBJ2-1, with 7 bases that match TRBD2. Germline V gene lookup returns CDR1 SGDLS and CDR2 YYNGEE. This CDR3 is built from 14 residues. J gave up 8 bases and V 4 bases, and 9 bases lay outside the gene matches. The DNA of the CDR3 is TGTGCCAGCAGCTCCCCCCGCGCGGGAGATGAGCAGTTCTTC. Its translation is CASSSPRAGDEQFF.

This chain connects TRBV4-2 to TRBJ1-5, with 9 positions matching TRBD1. The V gene's germline CDR1 is LGHNA and CDR2 YNFKEQ. The CDR3 consists of 16 residues. V shed 4 bases, J shed 1 base, and the junction held 5 bases outside the gene matches. Here the CDR3 DNA reads TGTGCCAGCAGCCCCCGGACAGGGGACAGCAATCAGCCCCAGCATTTT. Translating gives CASSPRTGDSNQPQHF.

The CDR3 nucleotides read TGTGCCAGCAGCCAAGGAGGTGGCAGTTTGGATAATTCACCCCTCCACTTT. This translates into CASSQGGGSLDNSPLHF. The chain links TRBV3-1 (or the pseudogene TRBV3-2) to TRBJ1-6; D is unresolved. The CDR3 consists of 17 residues. Trimming pared 1 base from V and 5 bases from J, leaving 15 bases between. From germline, CDR1 is LGHDT and CDR2 YNNKEL (reference sequence).